This T cell receptor (beta chain) stems from a study of metastatic and nonmetastatic thyroid tumors. Whole-study results and caveats: It was reportedly found that TCR beta diversity was significantly higher in malignant thyroid tumors than in benign nodules, a difference seen in both blood and tumor samples.

Points on this clone: Its antigen is still unknown.

The authors' processing: CDR3 was compared across clinicopathological groups, and the resulting differences were used to build a distant-metastasis classifier for papillary thyroid cancer. TCRdb re-called clones via MiXCR from the PCR reads. The V and J calls were determined by TCRdb, not by the authors. The table records over 15,000 clones, about 35% of them present only once. Thyroid surgery took place with no prior treatment in any patient. V was trimmed by 6 bases and J by 0 bases, leaving 9 bases between them. Germline CDR1 is MRHNA and CDR2 is SNTAGT. This CDR3 contains 15 residues. The material sequenced was tumor tissue. J is TRBJ1-6 and V is TRBV6-4, with no clear D. The sequence was obtained from a female donor with papillary thyroid cancer or a benign thyroid nodule (not recorded which). Some clones in this sample may be carry-over from other donors' samples. The CDR3 is CASREHSSYNSPLHF. The CDR3 DNA follows: TGTGCCAGCAGGGAACATAGCTCCTATAATTCACCCCTCCACTTT.